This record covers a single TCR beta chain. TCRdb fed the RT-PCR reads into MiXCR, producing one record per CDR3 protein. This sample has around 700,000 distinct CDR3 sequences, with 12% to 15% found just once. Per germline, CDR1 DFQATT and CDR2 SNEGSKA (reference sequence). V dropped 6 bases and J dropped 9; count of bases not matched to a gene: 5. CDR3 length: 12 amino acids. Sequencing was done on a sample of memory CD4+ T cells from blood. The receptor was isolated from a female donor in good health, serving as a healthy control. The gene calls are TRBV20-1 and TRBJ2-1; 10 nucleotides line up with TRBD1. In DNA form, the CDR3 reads TGCAGTGCATCGGACAGGGGGATTGAGCAGTTCTTC. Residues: CSASDRGIEQFF.